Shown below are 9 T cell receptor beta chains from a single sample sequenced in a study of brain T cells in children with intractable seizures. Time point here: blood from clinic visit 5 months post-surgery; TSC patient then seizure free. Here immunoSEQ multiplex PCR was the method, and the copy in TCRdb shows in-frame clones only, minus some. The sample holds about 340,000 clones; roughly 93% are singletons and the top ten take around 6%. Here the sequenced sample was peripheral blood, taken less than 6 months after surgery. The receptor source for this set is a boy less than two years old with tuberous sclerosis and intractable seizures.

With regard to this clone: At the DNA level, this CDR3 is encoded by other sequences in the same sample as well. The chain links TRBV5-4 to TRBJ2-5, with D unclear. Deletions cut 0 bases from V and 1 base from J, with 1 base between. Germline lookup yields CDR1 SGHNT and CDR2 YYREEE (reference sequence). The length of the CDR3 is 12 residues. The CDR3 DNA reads TGTGCCAGCAGCTTGGGCCAAGAGACCCAGTACTTC. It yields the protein CASSLGQETQYF.

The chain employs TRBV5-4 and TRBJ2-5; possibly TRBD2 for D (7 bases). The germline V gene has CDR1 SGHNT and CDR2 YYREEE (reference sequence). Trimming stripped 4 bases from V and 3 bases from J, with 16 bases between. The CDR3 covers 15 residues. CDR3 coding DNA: TGTGCCAGCAGCCTTAAGGGGGGGGGAAAAGAGACCCAGTACTTC. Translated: CASSLKGGGKETQYF.

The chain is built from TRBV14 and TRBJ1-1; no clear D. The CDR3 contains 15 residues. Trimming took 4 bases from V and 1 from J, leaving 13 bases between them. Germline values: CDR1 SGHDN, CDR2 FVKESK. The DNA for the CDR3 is TGTGCCAGCAGCCGTAGGACCGACGGGAACACTGAAGCTTTCTTT. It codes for CASSRRTDGNTEAFF.

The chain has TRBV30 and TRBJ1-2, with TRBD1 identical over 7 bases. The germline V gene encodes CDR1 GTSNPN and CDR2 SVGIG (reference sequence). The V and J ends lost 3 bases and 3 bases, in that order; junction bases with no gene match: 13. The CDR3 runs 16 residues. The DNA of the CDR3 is TGTGCCTGGAGAGGAACCCCACAGGGGAGCTACTATGGCTACACCTTC. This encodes CAWRGTPQGSYYGYTF.

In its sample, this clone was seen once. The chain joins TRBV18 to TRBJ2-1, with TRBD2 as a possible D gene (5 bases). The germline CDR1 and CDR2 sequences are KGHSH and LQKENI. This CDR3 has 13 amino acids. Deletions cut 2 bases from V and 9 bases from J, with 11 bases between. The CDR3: CASSPFFAGEQFF. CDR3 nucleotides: TGTGCCAGCTCACCATTTTTTGCGGGTGAGCAGTTCTTC.

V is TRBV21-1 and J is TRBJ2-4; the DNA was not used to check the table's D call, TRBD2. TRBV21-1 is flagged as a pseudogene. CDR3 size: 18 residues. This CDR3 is CARSTPRGQGGRKNIQYF. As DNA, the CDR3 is TGTGCCCGCTCCACCCCGCGGGGGCAGGGAGGCCGCAAAAACATTCAGTACTTC.

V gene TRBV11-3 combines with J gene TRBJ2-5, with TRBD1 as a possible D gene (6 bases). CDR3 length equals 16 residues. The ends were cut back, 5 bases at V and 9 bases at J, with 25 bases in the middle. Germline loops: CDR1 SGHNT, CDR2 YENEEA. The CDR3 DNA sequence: TGTGCCAGCAGCCATACCCCCGGGACACCTAATTGGGCCCAGTACTTC. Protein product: CASSHTPGTPNWAQYF.

CDR3 region: CASSGGQGENTEAFF. The CDR3 DNA follows: TGCGCCAGCAGCGGGGGACAGGGGGAGAACACTGAAGCTTTCTTT. The V and J genes are TRBV5-1 and TRBJ1-1; TRBD1 agrees at 11 bases. The germline gives CDR1 SGHRS, CDR2 YFSETQ. The CDR3 contains 15 residues. Trimming at V came to 4 bases and at J to 1 base, leaving 3 bases not matched to a gene.

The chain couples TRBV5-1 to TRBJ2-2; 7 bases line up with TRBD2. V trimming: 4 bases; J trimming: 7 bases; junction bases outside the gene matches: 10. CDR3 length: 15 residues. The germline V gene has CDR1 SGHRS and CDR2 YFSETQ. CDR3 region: CASSPGGRSRGELFF. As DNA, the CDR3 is TGCGCCAGCAGCCCGGGGGGTCGATCGCGCGGGGAGCTGTTTTTT. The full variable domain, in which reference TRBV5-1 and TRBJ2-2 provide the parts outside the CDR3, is KAGVTQTPRYLIKTRGQQVTLSCSPISGHRSVSWYQQTPGQGLQFLFEYFSETQRNKGNFPGRFSGRQFSNSRSEMNVSTLELGDSALYLCASSPGGRSRGELFFGEGSRLTVL.